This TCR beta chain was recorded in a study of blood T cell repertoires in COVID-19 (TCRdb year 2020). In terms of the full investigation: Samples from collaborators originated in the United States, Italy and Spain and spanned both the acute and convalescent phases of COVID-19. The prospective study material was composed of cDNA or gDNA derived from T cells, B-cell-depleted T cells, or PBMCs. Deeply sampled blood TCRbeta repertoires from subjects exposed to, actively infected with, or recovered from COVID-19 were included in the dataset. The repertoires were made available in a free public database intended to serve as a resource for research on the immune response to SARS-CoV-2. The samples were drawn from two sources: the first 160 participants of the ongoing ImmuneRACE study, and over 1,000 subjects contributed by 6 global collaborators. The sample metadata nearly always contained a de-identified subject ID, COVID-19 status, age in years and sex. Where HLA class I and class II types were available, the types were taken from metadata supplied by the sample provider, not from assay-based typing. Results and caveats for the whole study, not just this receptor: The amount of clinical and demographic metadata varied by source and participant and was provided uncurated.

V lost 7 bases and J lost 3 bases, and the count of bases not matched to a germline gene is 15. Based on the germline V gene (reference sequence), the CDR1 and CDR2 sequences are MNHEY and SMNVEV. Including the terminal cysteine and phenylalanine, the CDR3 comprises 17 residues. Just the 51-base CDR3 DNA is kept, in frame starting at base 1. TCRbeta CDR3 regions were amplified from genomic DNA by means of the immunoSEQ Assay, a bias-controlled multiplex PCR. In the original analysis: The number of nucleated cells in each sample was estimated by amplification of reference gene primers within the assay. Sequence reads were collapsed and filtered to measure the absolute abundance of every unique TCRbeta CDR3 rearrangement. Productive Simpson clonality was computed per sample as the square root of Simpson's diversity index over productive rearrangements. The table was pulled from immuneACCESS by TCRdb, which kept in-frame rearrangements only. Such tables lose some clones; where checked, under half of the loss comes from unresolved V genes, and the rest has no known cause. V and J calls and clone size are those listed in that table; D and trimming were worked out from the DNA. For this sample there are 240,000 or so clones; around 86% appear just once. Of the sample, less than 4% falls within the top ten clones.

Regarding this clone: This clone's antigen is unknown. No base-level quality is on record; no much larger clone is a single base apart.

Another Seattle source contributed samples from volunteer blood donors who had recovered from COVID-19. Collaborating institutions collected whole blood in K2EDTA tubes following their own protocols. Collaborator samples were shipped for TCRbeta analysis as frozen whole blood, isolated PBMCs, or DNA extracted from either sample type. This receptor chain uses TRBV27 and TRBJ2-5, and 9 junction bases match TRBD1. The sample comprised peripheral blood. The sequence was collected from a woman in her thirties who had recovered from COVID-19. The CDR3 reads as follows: CASMPLWTRTGEETQYF. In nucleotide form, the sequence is TGTGCCAGCATGCCCCTATGGACGAGGACAGGGGAAGAGACCCAGTACTTC.